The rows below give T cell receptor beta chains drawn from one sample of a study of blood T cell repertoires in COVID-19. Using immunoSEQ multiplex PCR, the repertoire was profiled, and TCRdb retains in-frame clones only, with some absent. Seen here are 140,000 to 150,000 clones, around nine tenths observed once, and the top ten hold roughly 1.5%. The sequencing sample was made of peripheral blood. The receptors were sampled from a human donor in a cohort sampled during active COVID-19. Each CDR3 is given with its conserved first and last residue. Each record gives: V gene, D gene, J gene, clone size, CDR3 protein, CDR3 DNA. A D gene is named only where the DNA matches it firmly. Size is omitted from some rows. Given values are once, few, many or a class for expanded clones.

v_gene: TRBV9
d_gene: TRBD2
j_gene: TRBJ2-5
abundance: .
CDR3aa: CASSAGLAGGRETQYF
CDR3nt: TGTGCCAGCAGCGCCGGACTAGCGGGGGGGCGCGAGACCCAGTACTTC

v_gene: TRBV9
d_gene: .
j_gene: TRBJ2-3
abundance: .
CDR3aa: CASSVAVGGRSYTDTQYF
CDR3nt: TGTGCCAGCAGCGTAGCTGTCGGGGGTCGATCCTACACAGATACGCAGTATTTT

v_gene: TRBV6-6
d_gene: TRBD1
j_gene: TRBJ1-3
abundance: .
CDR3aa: CASSPGGQGGTGNTIYF
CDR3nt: TGTGCCAGCAGTCCCGGTGGACAGGGGGGAACGGGAAACACCATATATTTT

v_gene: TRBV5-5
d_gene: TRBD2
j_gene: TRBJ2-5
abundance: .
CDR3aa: CASTPTSGGAETQYF
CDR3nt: TGTGCCAGCACCCCGACTAGCGGGGGGGCAGAGACCCAGTACTTC

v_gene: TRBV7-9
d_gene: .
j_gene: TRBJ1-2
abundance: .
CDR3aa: CASSLRQADNYGYTF
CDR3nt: TGTGCCAGCAGCTTAAGACAGGCCGATAACTATGGCTACACCTTC

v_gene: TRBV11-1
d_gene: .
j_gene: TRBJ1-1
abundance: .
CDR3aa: CASSSRGATEAFF
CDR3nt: TGTGCCAGCAGCTCGCGGGGAGCTACTGAAGCTTTCTTT

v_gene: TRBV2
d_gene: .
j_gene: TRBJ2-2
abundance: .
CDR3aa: CASSEIRNTGELFF
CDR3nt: TGTGCCAGCAGTGAAATCCGGAACACCGGGGAGCTGTTTTTT

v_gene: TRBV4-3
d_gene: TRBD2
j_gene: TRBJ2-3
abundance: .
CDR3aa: CASSQGIRLAGGADTQYF
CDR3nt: TGCGCCAGCAGCCAAGGTATACGACTAGCGGGGGGAGCAGATACGCAGTATTTT

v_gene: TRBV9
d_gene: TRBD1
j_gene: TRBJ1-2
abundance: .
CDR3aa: CASSTHRGQYGYTF
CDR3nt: TGTGCCAGCAGCACTCACAGGGGCCAATATGGCTACACCTTC

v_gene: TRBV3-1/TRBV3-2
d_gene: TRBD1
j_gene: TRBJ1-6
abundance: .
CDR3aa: CASSQEIRTGGNSPLHF
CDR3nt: TGTGCCAGCAGCCAAGAAATTAGGACAGGGGGCAATTCACCCCTCCACTTT

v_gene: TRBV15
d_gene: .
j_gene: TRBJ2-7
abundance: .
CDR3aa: CATRRDRPYEQYF
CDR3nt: TGTGCCACCAGAAGAGACAGGCCCTACGAGCAGTACTTC

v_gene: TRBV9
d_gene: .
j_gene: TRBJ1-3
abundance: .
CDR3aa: CASSVDSGEDTIYF
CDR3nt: TGTGCCAGCAGCGTAGATAGTGGGGAGGACACCATATATTTT

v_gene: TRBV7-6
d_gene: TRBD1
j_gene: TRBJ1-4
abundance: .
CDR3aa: CASSLAGTGDEKLFF
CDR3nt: TGTGCCAGCAGCTTAGCCGGGACAGGGGATGAAAAACTGTTTTTT

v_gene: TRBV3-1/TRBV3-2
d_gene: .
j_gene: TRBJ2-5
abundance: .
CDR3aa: CASSQYFQETQYF
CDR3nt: TGTGCCAGCAGCCAGTACTTTCAAGAGACCCAGTACTTC

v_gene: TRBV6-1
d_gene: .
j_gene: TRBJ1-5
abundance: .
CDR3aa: CASSDKGQGSNQPQHF
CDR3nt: TGTGCCAGCAGTGATAAGGGCCAGGGGAGCAATCAGCCCCAGCATTTT

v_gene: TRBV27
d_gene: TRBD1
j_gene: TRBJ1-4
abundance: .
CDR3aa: CASSVIRGISEKLFF
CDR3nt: TGTGCCAGCAGTGTCATCAGGGGGATTAGTGAAAAACTGTTTTTT

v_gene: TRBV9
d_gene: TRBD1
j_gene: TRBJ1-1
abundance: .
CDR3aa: CASSPLDRDTEAFF
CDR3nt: TGTGCCAGCAGCCCTTTGGACAGGGACACTGAAGCTTTCTTT

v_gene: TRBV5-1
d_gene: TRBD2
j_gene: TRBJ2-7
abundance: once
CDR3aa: CASSLEAPGLAGETYEQYF
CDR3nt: TGCGCCAGCAGCTTGGAGGCTCCGGGACTAGCGGGGGAAACCTACGAGCAGTACTTC

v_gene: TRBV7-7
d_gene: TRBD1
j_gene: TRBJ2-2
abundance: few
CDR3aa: CASGQGANTGELFF
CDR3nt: TGTGCTAGCGGTCAGGGGGCAAACACCGGGGAGCTGTTTTTT

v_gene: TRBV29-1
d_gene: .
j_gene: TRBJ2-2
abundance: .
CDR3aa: CSVGRLTGELFF
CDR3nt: TGCAGCGTAGGGAGACTAACCGGGGAGCTGTTTTTT

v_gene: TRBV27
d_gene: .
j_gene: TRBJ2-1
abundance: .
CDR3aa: CASSFGARVVLDEQFF
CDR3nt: TGTGCCAGCAGTTTTGGGGCCAGGGTTGTCCTAGATGAGCAGTTCTTC

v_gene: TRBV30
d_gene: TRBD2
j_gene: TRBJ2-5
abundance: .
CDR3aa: CAWSGVAGGKLETQYF
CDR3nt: TGTGCCTGGAGTGGGGTAGCGGGGGGAAAATTAGAGACCCAGTACTTC

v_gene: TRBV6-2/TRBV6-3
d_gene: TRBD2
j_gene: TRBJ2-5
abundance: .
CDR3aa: CASSSGTSRETQYF
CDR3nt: TGTGCCAGCAGTTCCGGGACTAGCAGGGAGACCCAGTACTTC

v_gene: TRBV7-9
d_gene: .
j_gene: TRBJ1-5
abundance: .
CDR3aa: CASSLVGTAGRGQPQHF
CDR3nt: TGTGCCAGCAGCTTAGTAGGGACTGCCGGACGAGGTCAGCCCCAGCATTTT

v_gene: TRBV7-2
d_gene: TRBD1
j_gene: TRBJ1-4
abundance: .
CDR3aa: CASSLDRFFEKLFF
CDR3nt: TGTGCCAGCAGCTTGGACAGGTTTTTTGAAAAACTGTTTTTT

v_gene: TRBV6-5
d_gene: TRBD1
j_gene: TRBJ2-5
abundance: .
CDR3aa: CASRGTVETQYF
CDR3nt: TGTGCCAGTAGAGGGACAGTGGAGACCCAGTACTTC

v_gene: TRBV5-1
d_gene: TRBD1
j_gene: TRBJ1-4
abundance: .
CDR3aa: CASSLDRGSHEKLFF
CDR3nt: TGCGCCAGCAGCCTGGACAGGGGCAGCCATGAAAAACTGTTTTTT

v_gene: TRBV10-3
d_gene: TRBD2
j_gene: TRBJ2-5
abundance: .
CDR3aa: CAISESGAGGQETQYF
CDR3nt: TGTGCCATCAGTGAGTCGGGTGCGGGGGGCCAAGAGACCCAGTACTTC

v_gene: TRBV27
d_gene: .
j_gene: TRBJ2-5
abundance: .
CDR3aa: CASSLKIQGEETQYF
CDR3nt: TGTGCCAGCAGTTTAAAGATCCAGGGTGAAGAGACCCAGTACTTC

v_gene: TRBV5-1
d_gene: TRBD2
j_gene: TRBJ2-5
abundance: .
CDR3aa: CASSPIGLAETQYF
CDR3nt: TGCGCCAGCAGCCCGATAGGACTAGCGGAGACCCAGTACTTC

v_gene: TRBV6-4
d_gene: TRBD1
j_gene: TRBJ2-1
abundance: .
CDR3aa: CASSDYRGWQFF
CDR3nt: TGTGCCAGCAGTGACTACAGGGGTTGGCAGTTCTTC

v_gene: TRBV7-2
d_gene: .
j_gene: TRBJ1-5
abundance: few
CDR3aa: CASSSHTTGYDQPQHF
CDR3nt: TGTGCCAGCAGCTCCCATACGACAGGCTATGATCAGCCCCAGCATTTT